Each of the 28 T cell receptor beta chains below was sequenced from the same sample in a study of CD8 T cells in ankylosing spondylitis. Each CDR3 protein gets one entry after TCRdb re-called the 5' RACE reads with MiXCR. The sample holds 290,000 or so distinct CDR3 sequences; less than 25% are singletons and the top ten take under 4%. Material: blood, either unsorted or a sorted T cell fraction (not recorded which). These receptors all stem from a female donor with ankylosing spondylitis or in good health (not recorded which).

The CDR3 DNA reads TGCAGCGTTGGGGAACGAGGCGACGGAAACACCATATATTTT. It translates to CSVGERGDGNTIYF. The chain uses TRBV29-1 and TRBJ1-3; D uncertain. Germline CDR1 SQVTM, CDR2 ANQGSEA. The germline V and J ends were trimmed by 4 bases and 4 bases, with 14 bases remaining between them. CDR3 length: 14 residues.

This clonotype was seen a handful of times. The rearrangement uses TRBV6-2 or TRBV6-3 and TRBJ2-2, with 12 bases aligning to TRBD2. Germline V lookup: CDR1 MNHEY, CDR2 SVGEGT. The CDR3 length is 15 residues. Germline trimming cut 5 bases from V and 3 bases from J; bases unmatched to any gene: 1. DNA of the CDR3: TGTGCCAGCAGTAGACTAGCGGGAGACACCGGGGAGCTGTTTTTT. The encoded protein is CASSRLAGDTGELFF.

The chain uses TRBV6-5 and TRBJ2-5; TRBD2 agrees at 11 bases. CDR1 MNHEY and CDR2 SVGAGI come from the germline V gene. V was pared by 0 bases and J by 6 bases, with 3 bases of the junction left unmatched. There are 15 residues in the CDR3. The chain's CDR3 is CASSYSGLAVKTQYF. As DNA, the CDR3 is TGTGCCAGCAGTTACTCGGGACTAGCGGTTAAGACCCAGTACTTC.

This clonotype was detected a few times. The chain uses TRBV20-1 and TRBJ1-5; D ambiguous. The CDR3 consists of 13 residues. Between the trimmed V and J ends, which lost 0 bases and 1 base, there was a span of 4 bases. The germline gives CDR1 DFQATT, CDR2 SNEGSKA (reference sequence). CDR3 sequence reads: CSARDWSNQPQHF. Written as DNA, the CDR3 is TGCAGTGCTAGAGATTGGAGCAATCAGCCCCAGCATTTT.

The sample holds a few counts of this clonotype. One junction end disagrees with the germline gene, perhaps due to a read error. The J gene is TRBJ2-1, the V gene TRBV10-3; the match to TRBD2 covers 14 bases. Looked up from germline, CDR1 is ENHRY and CDR2 is SYGVKD. CDR3 length equals 16 residues. In DNA, the CDR3 is TGTGCCATCAGTGAGGGGACTAGCGGGAGCCACAATGAGCAGTTCTTT. The encoded protein is CAISEGTSGSHNEQFF.

This clonotype was seen more than once but under ten times. The chain links TRBV6-2 or TRBV6-3 to TRBJ2-7; no definite D call. The CDR3 is made up of 11 amino acids. V shed 6 bases and J shed 6 bases, with 9 bases lying between them. Per the germline V gene, CDR1 is MNHEY and CDR2 is SVGEGT. CDR3 sequence reads: CASRTSGEQYF. The CDR3 nucleotides read TGTGCCAGCAGGACGTCTGGCGAGCAGTACTTC.

The rearrangement uses TRBV6-2 or TRBV6-3 and TRBJ2-5, with D maybe TRBD1 (6 bases). Germline V gives CDR1 MNHEY, CDR2 SVGEGT. Trimming cost V 5 bases and J 4 bases, with 17 bases left between them. The CDR3 has 15 amino acids. The CDR3 nucleotides are TGTGCCAGCAGTCCCCCCGGCGGCAGGGGAGAGACCCAGTACTTC. This encodes CASSPPGGRGETQYF.

The chain is built from TRBV5-1 and TRBJ2-3; 9 bases map to TRBD2. Per the germline V gene, CDR1 is SGHRS and CDR2 is YFSETQ. This CDR3 is built from 17 residues. V gave up 4 bases and J gave up 4 bases; unmatched junction bases: 13. The CDR3 bases are TGCGCCAGCAGCCCTCGCCTTAGCGGGAGATCCGCAGATACGCAGTATTTT. Protein: CASSPRLSGRSADTQYF.

In this sample, this clonotype turned up a few times. Here the CDR3 DNA reads TGCAGTGCTAGAGACCGGGGTATAACGGTAGATACGCAGTATTTT. Translated, it gives CSARDRGITVDTQYF. This chain links TRBV20-1 with TRBJ2-3; weak D call: TRBD2 (5 bases). V lost 0 bases, J lost 5 bases, and 15 bases lay in between. The length of the CDR3 is 15 residues. Per the germline V gene, CDR1 is DFQATT and CDR2 is SNEGSKA (reference sequence).

The rearrangement joins TRBV5-1 to TRBJ2-1; 8 bases are a match to TRBD2. The germline CDR1 and CDR2 sequences are SGHRS and YFSETQ. There are 17 residues in the CDR3. Trimming cost V 0 bases and J 0 bases; bases outside gene matches: 5. CDR3 sequence (DNA): TGCGCCAGCAGCTTGGAGGGACTAGACCTCTCCTACAATGAGCAGTTCTTC. As protein: CASSLEGLDLSYNEQFF.

In this sample, this clonotype turned up many times. V and J are TRBV12-3 or TRBV12-4 and TRBJ2-1; 12 bases line up with TRBD2. The CDR3 is 22 residues long. Losses at the gene ends were 3 bases for V and 4 bases for J; bases not matched to a gene: 22. CDR3 DNA sequence: TGTGCCAGCAGTTTCCAAGTATCCAACATTGTGGGGACTAGCGGGCTTTACAATGAGCAGTTCTTC. This translates into CASSFQVSNIVGTSGLYNEQFF.

The chain is built from TRBV11-2 and TRBJ2-1, with 10 bases fitting TRBD2. The CDR3 extends over 18 amino acids. Germline V CDR1 and CDR2: SGHAT, FQNNGV. V dropped 5 bases and J dropped 0; count of bases not matched to a gene: 10. The CDR3 nucleotides are TGTGCCAGCAGCCCGAGACTAGCGGGTGTCAGCTCCTACAATGAGCAGTTCTTC. Its translation: CASSPRLAGVSSYNEQFF.

This chain joins TRBV7-2 and TRBJ2-5, with D perhaps matching TRBD2 (5 bases). Germline loops: CDR1 SGHTA, CDR2 FQGNSA. V shed 2 bases and J shed 4 bases, with 11 bases lying between them. This CDR3 region has 14 residues. The CDR3 DNA follows: TGTGCCAGCAGCTTACCCTCAGGAGGAGAGACCCAGTACTTC. This gives the protein CASSLPSGGETQYF. Supplemented by reference TRBV7-2 and TRBJ2-5, the full variable domain reads GAGVSQSPSNKVTEKGKDVELRCDPISGHTALYWYRQSLGQGLEFLIYFQGNSAPDKSGLPSDRFSAERTGGSVSTLTIQRTQQEDSAVYLCASSLPSGGETQYFGPGTRLLVL.

This clonotype occurred a few times. The rearrangement joins TRBV27 to TRBJ2-5, with TRBD2 as a possible D gene (6 bases). CDR1 and CDR2 from the germline V gene are MNHEY and SMNVEV (reference sequence). Trimming removed 6 bases from V and 4 bases from J, with 18 bases in between. The CDR3 spans 15 residues. The DNA of the CDR3 is TGTGCCAGCAGCCCTACCACGGAGGGGCGAGAGACCCAGTACTTC. Translating it yields CASSPTTEGRETQYF.

This clonotype was detected only a few times. The rearrangement links TRBV7-3 to TRBJ1-3, with TRBD1 as a possible D gene (5 bases). Trimming stripped 3 bases from V and 0 bases from J, with 12 bases between. In germline, CDR1 is SGHTA, CDR2 FQGTGA. The CDR3 contains 16 residues. CDR3 bases: TGTGCCAGCAGCTTGGGGCCCCCTCACTCTGGAAACACCATATATTTT. It yields the protein CASSLGPPHSGNTIYF.

The rearrangement joins TRBV7-9 to TRBJ2-2; 8 nucleotides line up with TRBD2. Trimming cost V 4 bases and J 0 bases; bases outside gene matches: 4. In germline, CDR1 is SEHNR, CDR2 FQNEAQ (reference sequence). The CDR3 sequence is 16 residues long. This chain's CDR3 is CASSYRGLANTGELFF. CDR3 sequence (DNA): TGTGCCAGCAGCTATAGGGGACTAGCGAACACCGGGGAGCTGTTTTTT.

This clonotype was detected a few times. This chain links TRBV7-8 with TRBJ2-1; 12 bases map to TRBD2. The CDR3 loop spans 15 amino acids. CDR1 is SGHVS and CDR2 is FQNEAQ in the germline V gene. J gave up 16 bases and V 1 base, and 11 bases lay outside the gene matches. CDR3 coding DNA: TGTGCCAGCAGCTTAGGAGGACTAGCGGGGCCGGGATATTTCTTC. Protein: CASSLGGLAGPGYFF.

A few counts support this clonotype. V usage is TRBV9 and J usage is TRBJ2-1; possibly TRBD2 for D (6 bases). This CDR3 spans 13 amino acids. Germline loops: CDR1 SGDLS, CDR2 YYNGEE. Trimming removed 3 bases from V and 7 bases from J, with 11 bases in between. The CDR3 region has the DNA TGTGCCAGCAGCGGGATTAGCGGTAATGAGCAGTTCTTC. Translating it yields CASSGISGNEQFF.

This clonotype was picked up a small number of times. The V gene is TRBV5-5, the J gene TRBJ1-2; 7 bases fit TRBD1. Germline-derived CDR1 and CDR2 are SGHKS and YYEKEE (reference sequence). Trimming cost V 1 base and J 2 bases; bases outside gene matches: 5. The CDR3 has 15 amino acids. CDR3 in DNA: TGTGCCAGCAGCTTGTCGCCAGGGGGAAACTATGGCTACACCTTC. Protein product: CASSLSPGGNYGYTF. The variable domain in full, with the rest retrieved from reference TRBV5-5 and TRBJ1-2, is DAGVTQSPTHLIKTRGQQVTLRCSPISGHKSVSWYQQVLGQGPQFIFQYYEKEERGRGNFPDRFSARQFPNYSSELNVNALLLGDSALYLCASSLSPGGNYGYTFGSGTRLTVV.

The chain joins TRBV12-3 or TRBV12-4 to TRBJ1-4, with D possibly matching TRBD1 (6 bases). This CDR3 is built from 15 residues. Trimming left V 1 base short and J 1 base short, with 7 bases between. CDR3 nucleotides: TGTGCCAGCAGTTTAGGAGGGGGAACTAATGAAAAACTGTTTTTT. Translated, it gives CASSLGGGTNEKLFF.

There are a few counts of this clonotype. V usage is TRBV15 and J usage is TRBJ2-7; TRBD2 agrees at 9 bases. This CDR3 has 17 residues. V lost 1 base and J lost 5; bases outside the gene matches: 12. Germline CDR1 and CDR2: LNHNV and YYDKDF (reference sequence). CDR3 amino acids: CATSRVAGDATPHEQYF. CDR3 sequence (DNA): TGTGCCACCAGCAGAGTAGCGGGGGACGCAACCCCTCACGAGCAGTACTTC.

This clonotype occurred a few times. The chain joins TRBV12-3 or TRBV12-4 to TRBJ1-2; a weak D match, TRBD1 (6 bases). The CDR3 totals 14 residues. The germline V and J ends were trimmed by 6 bases and 8 bases, with 19 bases remaining between them. DNA of the CDR3: TGTGCCAGCAGCCAAACGGGGGCCGGCCGAGGCTACACCTTC. Protein: CASSQTGAGRGYTF.

This chain uses TRBV7-6 with TRBJ2-1; 7 nucleotides agree with TRBD2. The CDR3 runs 15 residues. CDR1 is SGHVS and CDR2 is FNYEAQ in the germline V gene. Germline trimming cut 4 bases from V and 10 bases from J; bases unmatched to any gene: 13. CDR3 sequence (DNA): TGTGCCAGCAGCTACCGCGGGAGCTCTAGAACGGAGCAGTTCTTC. Amino acid sequence: CASSYRGSSRTEQFF. The full variable domain, with the rest looked up from reference TRBV7-6 and TRBJ2-1, is GAGVSQSPRYKVTKRGQDVALRCDPISGHVSLYWYRQALGQGPEFLTYFNYEAQQDKSGLPNDRFSAERPEGSISTLTIQRTEQRDSAMYRCASSYRGSSRTEQFFGPGTRLTVL.

This rearrangement joins TRBV2 to TRBJ2-3; 8 bases match TRBD2. The length of the CDR3 is 14 residues. In germline, CDR1 is SNHLY, CDR2 FYNNEI. V shed 4 bases and J 5 bases; nucleotides not matched to a gene: 5. CDR3 amino acids: CASSVGTSIDTQYF. As DNA, the CDR3 is TGTGCCAGCAGTGTCGGGACTAGTATAGATACGCAGTATTTT.

This chain connects TRBV27 to TRBJ2-7, with 7 bases lining up with TRBD2. The CDR3 extends over 15 amino acids. V lost 4 bases, J lost 4 bases, and 10 bases stayed unmatched. Germline lookup yields CDR1 MNHEY and CDR2 SMNVEV (reference sequence). DNA of the CDR3: TGTGCCAGCAGTTCCCAGCGGGATGGTATGTACGAGCAGTACTTC. Protein product: CASSSQRDGMYEQYF.

The gene calls are TRBV12-3 or TRBV12-4 and TRBJ2-7; D might be TRBD2 (5 bases). This CDR3 is 14 amino acids long. The V gene lost 4 bases and the J gene lost 6 bases, with 16 bases spanning the gap. For the CDR3, the DNA is TGTGCCAGCAGTTACCCAGGACTTACCCGCGAGCAGTACTTC. Its translation is CASSYPGLTREQYF.

This clonotype has a count of ten or more. The gene calls are TRBV5-1 and TRBJ2-5; D call uncertain. CDR3 length: 12 residues. Deletions cut 0 bases from V and 5 bases from J, with 5 bases between. Germline CDR1 SGHRS, CDR2 YFSETQ. The CDR3 DNA reads TGCGCCAGCAGCTTGGAATGGGAGACCCAGTACTTC. Translated, it gives CASSLEWETQYF. Based on the CDR3 plus reference TRBV5-1 and TRBJ2-5, the full variable domain is KAGVTQTPRYLIKTRGQQVTLSCSPISGHRSVSWYQQTPGQGLQFLFEYFSETQRNKGNFPGRFSGRQFSNSRSEMNVSTLELGDSALYLCASSLEWETQYFGPGTRLLVL.

V usage is TRBV20-1 and J usage is TRBJ2-7; the D gene is possibly TRBD1 (5 bases). CDR1 is DFQATT and CDR2 is SNEGSKA in the germline V gene (reference sequence). Trimming stripped 4 bases from V and 3 bases from J, with 19 bases between. This CDR3 has 15 residues. CDR3 sequence: CSANFGHQLHYEQYF. For the CDR3, the DNA is TGCAGTGCTAATTTTGGACACCAACTCCACTACGAGCAGTACTTC.